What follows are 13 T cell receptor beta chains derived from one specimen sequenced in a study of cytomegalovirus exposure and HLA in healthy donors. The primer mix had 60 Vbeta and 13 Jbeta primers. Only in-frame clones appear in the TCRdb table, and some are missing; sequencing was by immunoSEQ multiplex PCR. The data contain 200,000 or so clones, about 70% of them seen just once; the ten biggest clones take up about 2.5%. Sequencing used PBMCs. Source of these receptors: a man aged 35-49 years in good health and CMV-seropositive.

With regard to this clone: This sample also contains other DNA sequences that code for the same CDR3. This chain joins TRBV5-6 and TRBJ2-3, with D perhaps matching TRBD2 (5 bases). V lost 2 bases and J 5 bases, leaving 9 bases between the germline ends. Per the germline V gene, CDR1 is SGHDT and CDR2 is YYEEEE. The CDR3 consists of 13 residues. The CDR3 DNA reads TGTGCCAGCAGCTTTGGCGGAGGAGATACGCAGTATTTT. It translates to CASSFGGGDTQYF.

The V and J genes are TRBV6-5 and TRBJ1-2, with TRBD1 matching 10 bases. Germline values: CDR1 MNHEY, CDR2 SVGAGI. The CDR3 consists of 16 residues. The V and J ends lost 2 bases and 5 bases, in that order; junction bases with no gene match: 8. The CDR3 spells CASSYLRTGGSYGYTF. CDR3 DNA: TGTGCCAGCAGTTACCTTCGGACAGGGGGGTCTTATGGCTACACCTTC.

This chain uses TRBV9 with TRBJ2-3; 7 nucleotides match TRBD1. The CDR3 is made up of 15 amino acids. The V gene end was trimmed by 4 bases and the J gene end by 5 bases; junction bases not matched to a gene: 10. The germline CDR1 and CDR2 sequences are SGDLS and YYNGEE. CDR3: CASSPRDRRGDTQYF. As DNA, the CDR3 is TGTGCCAGCAGCCCCCGGGACAGACGCGGAGATACGCAGTATTTT.

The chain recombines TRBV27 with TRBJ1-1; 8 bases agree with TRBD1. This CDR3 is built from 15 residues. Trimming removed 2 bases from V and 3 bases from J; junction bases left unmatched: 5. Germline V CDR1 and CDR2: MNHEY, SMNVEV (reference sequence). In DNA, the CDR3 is TGTGCCAGCAGTTTACGTCAGGGGGCCGACACTGAAGCTTTCTTT. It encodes CASSLRQGADTEAFF.

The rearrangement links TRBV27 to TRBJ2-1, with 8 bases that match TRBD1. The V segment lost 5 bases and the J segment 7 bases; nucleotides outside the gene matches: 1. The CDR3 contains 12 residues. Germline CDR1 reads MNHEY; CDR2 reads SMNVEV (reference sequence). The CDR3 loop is CASSHRGNEQFF. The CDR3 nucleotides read TGTGCCAGCAGTCACAGGGGGAATGAGCAGTTCTTC.

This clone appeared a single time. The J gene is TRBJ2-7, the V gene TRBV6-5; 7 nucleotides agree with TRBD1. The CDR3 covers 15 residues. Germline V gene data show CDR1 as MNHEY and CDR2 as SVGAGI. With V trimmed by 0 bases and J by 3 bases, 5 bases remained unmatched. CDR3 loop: CASSYSDRDLYEQYF. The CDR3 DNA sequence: TGTGCCAGCAGTTACTCCGACAGGGACCTCTACGAGCAGTACTTC.

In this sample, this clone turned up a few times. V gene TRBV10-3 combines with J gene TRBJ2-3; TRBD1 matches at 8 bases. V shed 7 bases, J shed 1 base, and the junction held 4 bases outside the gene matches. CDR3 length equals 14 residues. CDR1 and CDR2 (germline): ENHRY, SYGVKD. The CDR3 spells CAINPGQGTDTQYF. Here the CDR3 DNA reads TGTGCCATCAATCCGGGACAGGGCACAGATACGCAGTATTTT.

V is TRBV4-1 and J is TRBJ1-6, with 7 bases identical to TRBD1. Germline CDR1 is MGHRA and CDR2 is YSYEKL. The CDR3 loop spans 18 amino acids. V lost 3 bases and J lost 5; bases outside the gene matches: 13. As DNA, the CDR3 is TGCGCCAGCAGCCAGAGGGCAGGGGGTGCTTTGGATAATTCACCCCTCCACTTT. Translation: CASSQRAGGALDNSPLHF.

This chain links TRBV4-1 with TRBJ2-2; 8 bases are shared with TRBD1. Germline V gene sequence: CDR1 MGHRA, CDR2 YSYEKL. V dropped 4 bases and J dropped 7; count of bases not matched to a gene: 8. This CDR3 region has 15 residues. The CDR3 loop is CASSPGQGVGGELFF. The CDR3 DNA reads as TGCGCCAGCAGCCCCGGACAGGGAGTCGGCGGGGAGCTGTTTTTT.

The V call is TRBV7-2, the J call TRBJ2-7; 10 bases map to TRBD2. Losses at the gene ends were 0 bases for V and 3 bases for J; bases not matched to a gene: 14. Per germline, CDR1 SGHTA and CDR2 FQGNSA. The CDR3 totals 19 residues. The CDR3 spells CASSLARSGGRFRFYEQYF. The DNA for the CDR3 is TGTGCCAGCAGCTTAGCGCGTAGCGGGGGGCGATTTAGATTCTACGAGCAGTACTTC.

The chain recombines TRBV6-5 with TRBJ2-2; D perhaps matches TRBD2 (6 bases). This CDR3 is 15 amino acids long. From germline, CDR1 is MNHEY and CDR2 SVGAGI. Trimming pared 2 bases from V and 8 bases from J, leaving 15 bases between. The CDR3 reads CASSYPSDRGGELFF. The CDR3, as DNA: TGTGCCAGCAGTTACCCCTCCGATCGGGGGGGGGAGCTGTTTTTT.

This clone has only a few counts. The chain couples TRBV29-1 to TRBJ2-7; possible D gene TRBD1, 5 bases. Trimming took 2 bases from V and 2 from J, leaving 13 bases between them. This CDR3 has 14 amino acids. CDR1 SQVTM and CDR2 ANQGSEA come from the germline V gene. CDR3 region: CSVEWVGRAYEQYF. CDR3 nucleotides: TGCAGCGTTGAATGGGTGGGCAGGGCCTACGAGCAGTACTTC.

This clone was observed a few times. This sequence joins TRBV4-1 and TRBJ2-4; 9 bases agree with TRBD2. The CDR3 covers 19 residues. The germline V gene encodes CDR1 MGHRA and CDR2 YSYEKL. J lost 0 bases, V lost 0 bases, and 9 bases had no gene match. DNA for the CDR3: TGCGCCAGCAGCCAAGATCGGTCTAGCGGGGCCCTAGCCAAAAACATTCAGTACTTC. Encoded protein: CASSQDRSSGALAKNIQYF.